The 18 T cell receptor beta chains listed next were all sequenced from one sample in a study of blood T cell repertoires in COVID-19. The repertoire was sequenced with immunoSEQ multiplex PCR; TCRdb's copy has only in-frame clones and lacks some. The repertoire has some 240,000 clones, 90% of them found once; the top ten carry 2% to 2.5%. Sequenced material: peripheral blood. These receptors came from a woman aged 55-69 years with COVID-19, enrolled during active disease.

This clone was seen more than once but under ten times. At one end, the junction sequence differs from germline, possibly due to a read error. The chain employs TRBV30 and TRBJ1-6; D unclear. Germline V gives CDR1 GTSNPN, CDR2 SVGIG (reference sequence). The CDR3 is 13 residues long. DNA for the CDR3: TGTGCTTGGACGCGGCTTAATAATTCACCCCTCCACTTT. As protein: CAWTRLNNSPLHF.

This chain links TRBV5-6 with TRBJ2-7, with 15 nucleotides matching TRBD2. V lost 4 bases and J lost 5; bases outside the gene matches: 13. This CDR3 is 18 amino acids long. Germline-derived CDR1 and CDR2 are SGHDT and YYEEEE. CDR3 sequence reads: CASSLRTSGGVRLDEQYF. The CDR3 DNA reads as TGTGCCAGCAGCCTACGGACTAGCGGGGGGGTACGCTTGGACGAGCAGTACTTC.

The V call is TRBV6-6, the J call TRBJ2-7, with 11 positions matching TRBD1. Germline V gene sequence: CDR1 MNHNY, CDR2 SVGAGI (reference sequence). Trimming cost V 7 bases and J 3 bases; bases outside gene matches: 2. The CDR3 is 13 amino acids. This CDR3 is CASTGQGDYEQYF. The CDR3 bases are TGTGCCAGCACGGGACAGGGGGACTACGAGCAGTACTTC.

This clone occurred once. The chain couples TRBV7-3 to TRBJ1-1; weak D call: TRBD1 (6 bases). V lost 8 bases and J lost 1, with 11 bases in between. Germline CDR1 and CDR2: SGHTA and FQGTGA. This CDR3 region has 13 residues. The CDR3 here is CASGWTANTEAFF. The CDR3 coding sequence is TGTGCCAGCGGATGGACAGCGAACACTGAAGCTTTCTTT. Full variable domain (rest looked up from reference TRBV7-3 and TRBJ1-1): GAGVSQTPSNKVTEKGKYVELRCDPISGHTALYWYRQSLGQGPEFLIYFQGTGAADDSGLPNDRFFAVRPEGSVSTLKIQRTERGDSAVYLCASGWTANTEAFFGQGTRLTVV.

The V gene is TRBV7-3, the J gene TRBJ2-3, with TRBD2 matching over 13 bases. V lost 5 bases and J lost 0; bases outside the gene matches: 14. The CDR3 runs to 20 residues. The germline V gene encodes CDR1 SGHTA and CDR2 FQGTGA. The CDR3 DNA reads as TGTGCCAGCAGCCTAGGACTAGCGGGGGATTCATTTCCTAGCACAGATACGCAGTATTTT. This sequence encodes CASSLGLAGDSFPSTDTQYF.

This clone has only one observation. The chain uses TRBV13 and TRBJ2-7, with D possibly being TRBD2 (5 bases). With 0 bases removed from V and 4 bases from J, the gap between germline ends came to 16 bases. Germline CDR1 reads PRHDT; CDR2 reads FYEKMQ (reference sequence). The CDR3 loop spans 16 amino acids. The CDR3 coding sequence is TGTGCCAGCAGCTTAGGCCCACCTACTAGAGCTTACGAGCAGTACTTC. Translated, it gives CASSLGPPTRAYEQYF.

The rearrangement uses TRBV10-1 and TRBJ2-7, with 9 bases that match TRBD1. V shed 9 bases and J 2 bases; nucleotides not matched to a gene: 14. Germline CDR1 reads WNHNN; CDR2 reads SYGVQD (reference sequence). The CDR3 sequence is 16 residues long. The CDR3 here is CARIDRGKNSAYEQYF. CDR3 DNA sequence: TGCGCCAGGATAGACAGGGGGAAAAATTCCGCCTACGAGCAGTACTTC.

The chain couples TRBV6-5 to TRBJ1-5; possible D gene TRBD1, 5 bases. Germline lookup yields CDR1 MNHEY and CDR2 SVGAGI. V lost 6 bases and J lost 4, with 16 bases in between. This CDR3 is built from 15 residues. The CDR3 DNA reads TGTGCCAGCAGGAAAATAGGGGAGGGGAATCAGCCCCAGCATTTT. It encodes CASRKIGEGNQPQHF.

The chain carries TRBV24-1 and TRBJ2-5; 8 bases map to TRBD1. The J segment lost 1 base and the V segment lost 1 base, leaving 7 bases of the junction unmatched. This CDR3 region has 17 residues. CDR1 is KGHDR and CDR2 is SFDVKD in the germline V gene. This CDR3 is CATSDFRDRPSQETQYF. The CDR3 DNA follows: TGTGCCACCAGTGATTTCCGGGACAGGCCCTCCCAAGAGACCCAGTACTTC.

This clone was seen once. The V call is TRBV6-2 or TRBV6-3, the J call TRBJ1-2; 7 bases agree with TRBD1. The CDR3 consists of 14 residues. Germline lookup yields CDR1 MNHEY and CDR2 SVGEGT. V shed 6 bases, J shed 4 bases, and the junction held 8 bases outside the gene matches. The CDR3 DNA reads TGTGCCAGCAGCCGAGGACAGGTACTCTATGGCTACACCTTC. Translating it yields CASSRGQVLYGYTF.

This sequence joins TRBV3-1 (or the pseudogene TRBV3-2) and TRBJ1-5, with a weak D call TRBD1 (6 bases). Trimming took 3 bases from V and 0 from J, leaving 21 bases between them. Germline V CDR1 and CDR2: LGHDT, YNNKEL (reference sequence). The CDR3 has 19 amino acids. DNA of the CDR3: TGTGCCAGCAGCCAGGGTGGGACAATTGGGGGATATAGCAATCAGCCCCAGCATTTT. This gives the protein CASSQGGTIGGYSNQPQHF.

This clone was counted a few times. The CDR3 DNA reads TGTGCCAGCAGCGTCCGACAGGGATCCACTGAAGCTTTCTTT. It translates to CASSVRQGSTEAFF. This chain links TRBV9 with TRBJ1-1; 7 bases map to TRBD1. Germline CDR1 and CDR2: SGDLS and YYNGEE. CDR3 length: 14 residues. After removal of 2 bases from V and 4 bases from J, the junction contained 5 bases not matched to a gene.

The genes are TRBV3-1 (or the pseudogene TRBV3-2) and TRBJ1-5, with D unresolved. There are 15 residues in the CDR3. Germline V lookup: CDR1 LGHDT, CDR2 YNNKEL (reference sequence). V was clipped by 1 base and J by 3 bases, with 10 bases between them. CDR3 coding DNA: TGTGCCAGCAGCCAAGGCAGCGACTTCAATCAGCCCCAGCATTTT. It specifies CASSQGSDFNQPQHF.

V gene TRBV5-1 combines with J gene TRBJ1-2, with D possibly matching TRBD1 (6 bases). CDR1 is SGHRS and CDR2 is YFSETQ in the germline V gene. Trimming removed 7 bases at V and 4 bases at J, with 14 bases between. The CDR3 totals 13 residues. This chain's CDR3 is CASGAGEAYGYTF. CDR3 bases: TGCGCCAGCGGAGCAGGGGAAGCCTATGGCTACACCTTC.

The chain recombines TRBV7-8 with TRBJ2-5, with 12 bases fitting TRBD2. CDR1 SGHVS and CDR2 FQNEAQ come from the germline V gene. The CDR3 covers 16 residues. After removal of 6 bases from V and 4 bases from J, the junction contained 9 bases not matched to a gene. DNA of the CDR3: TGTGCCAGCAGTCCTGGACTAGCGGGGCTTGGAGAGACCCAGTACTTC. It encodes CASSPGLAGLGETQYF.

This chain links TRBV4-1 with TRBJ2-7, with no clear D. The CDR3 has 14 residues. The V gene lost 0 bases and the J gene lost 2 bases, with 8 bases spanning the gap. Looked up from germline, CDR1 is MGHRA and CDR2 is YSYEKL. CDR3 sequence: CASSQDPGPYEQYF. The CDR3 coding sequence is TGCGCCAGCAGCCAAGATCCAGGTCCCTACGAGCAGTACTTC.

The chain carries TRBV7-2 and TRBJ1-1, with TRBD1 as a possible D gene (5 bases). The CDR3 is 15 amino acids. Trimming took off 1 base at V and 0 bases at J, with 9 bases between the two ends. Germline CDR1 and CDR2: SGHTA and FQGNSA. This CDR3 reads CASSLVVGLNTEAFF. CDR3 nucleotide sequence: TGTGCCAGCAGCTTAGTCGTGGGGCTGAACACTGAAGCTTTCTTT. Filled out from reference TRBV7-2 and TRBJ1-1, the complete variable domain reads GAGVSQSPSNKVTEKGKDVELRCDPISGHTALYWYRQSLGQGLEFLIYFQGNSAPDKSGLPSDRFSAERTGGSVSTLTIQRTQQEDSAVYLCASSLVVGLNTEAFFGQGTRLTVV.

The chain combines TRBV25-1 with TRBJ1-3; 8 bases map to TRBD1. With 5 bases clipped from V and 0 bases from J, the junction kept 6 bases outside the gene matches. Germline V CDR1 and CDR2: MGHDK, SYGVNS. The CDR3 is made up of 16 amino acids. In DNA, the CDR3 is TGTGCCAGCAGTAAGCAGGGGGCACTCTCTGGAAACACCATATATTTT. Translating it yields CASSKQGALSGNTIYF.